This T cell receptor (beta chain) was identified during a study of T-cell memory formation after mild COVID-19. TCRalpha and TCRbeta libraries used 5'RACE with constant-segment primers and UMIs. MiXCR was run by TCRdb on the 5' RACE reads, yielding one entry per CDR3 protein. The sample lists around 340,000 distinct CDR3 sequences; around 21% were seen once. Concerning this clonotype: The germline gene is not matched at one end of the junction; a read error may be the cause.

Germline V gene sequence: CDR1 DFQATT, CDR2 SNEGSKA (reference sequence). The CDR3 covers 11 residues. The sequence was collected from an adult woman who had mild COVID-19 (a few samples of this study predate the infection). Cell type and time point are not known. The chain is built from TRBV20-1 and TRBJ2-7; D unresolved. Input material: PBMCs or a T cell subset sorted from them (not recorded which). DNA of the CDR3: TGCAGTGCTAGACGCCGACTCGAGCAGTGCTTC. It yields the protein CSARRRLEQCF.